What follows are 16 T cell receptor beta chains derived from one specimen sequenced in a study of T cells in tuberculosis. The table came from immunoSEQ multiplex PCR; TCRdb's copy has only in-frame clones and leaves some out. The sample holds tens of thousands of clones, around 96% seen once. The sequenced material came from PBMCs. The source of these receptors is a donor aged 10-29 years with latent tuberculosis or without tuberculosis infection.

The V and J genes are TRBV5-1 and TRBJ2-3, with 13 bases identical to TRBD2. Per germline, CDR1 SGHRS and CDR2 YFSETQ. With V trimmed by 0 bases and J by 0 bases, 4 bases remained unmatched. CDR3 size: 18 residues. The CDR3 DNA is TGCGCCAGCAGCTTGGGACTAGCGGGGGGTCTTAGCACAGATACGCAGTATTTT. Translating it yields CASSLGLAGGLSTDTQYF.

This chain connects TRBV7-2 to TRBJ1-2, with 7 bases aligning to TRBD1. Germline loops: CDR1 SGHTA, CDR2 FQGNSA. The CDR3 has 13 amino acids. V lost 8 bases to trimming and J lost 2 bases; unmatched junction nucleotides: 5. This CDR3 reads CASGLQGNYGYTF. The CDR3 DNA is TGTGCCAGCGGCCTACAGGGGAACTATGGCTACACCTTC.

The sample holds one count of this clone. CDR3 region: CASSLVPTGTGETEAFF. The CDR3 nucleotides are TGCGCCAGCAGCTTGGTACCGACCGGGACAGGGGAAACTGAAGCTTTCTTT. The rearrangement joins TRBV5-1 to TRBJ1-1, with 10 positions matching TRBD1. V gave up 0 bases and J gave up 5 bases; unmatched junction bases: 10. In germline, CDR1 is SGHRS, CDR2 YFSETQ. The CDR3 covers 17 residues.

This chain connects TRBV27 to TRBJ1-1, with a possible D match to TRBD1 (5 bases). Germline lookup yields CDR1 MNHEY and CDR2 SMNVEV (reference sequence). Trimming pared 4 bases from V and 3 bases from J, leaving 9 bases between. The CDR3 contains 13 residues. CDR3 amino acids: CASSYGTYTEAFF. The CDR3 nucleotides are TGTGCCAGCAGTTATGGGACTTACACTGAAGCTTTCTTT.

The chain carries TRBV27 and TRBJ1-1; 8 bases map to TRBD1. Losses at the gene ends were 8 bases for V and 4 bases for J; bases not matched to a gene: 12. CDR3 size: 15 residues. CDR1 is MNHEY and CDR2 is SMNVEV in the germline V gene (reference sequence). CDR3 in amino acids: CASFPLQGVGTEAFF. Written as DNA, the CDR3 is TGTGCCAGCTTCCCTTTACAGGGGGTCGGCACTGAAGCTTTCTTT.

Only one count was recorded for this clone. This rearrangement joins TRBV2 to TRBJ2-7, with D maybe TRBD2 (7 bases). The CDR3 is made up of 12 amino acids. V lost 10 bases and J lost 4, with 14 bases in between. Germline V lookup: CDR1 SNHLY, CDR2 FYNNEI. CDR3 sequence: CATTRGAYEQYF. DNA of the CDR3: TGTGCCACAACTCGGGGGGCTTACGAGCAGTACTTC.

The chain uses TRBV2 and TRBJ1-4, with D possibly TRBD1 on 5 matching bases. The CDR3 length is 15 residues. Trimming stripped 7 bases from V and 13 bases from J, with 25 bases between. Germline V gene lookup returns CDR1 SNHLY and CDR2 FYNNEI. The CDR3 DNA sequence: TGTGCCAGCAAGTTGGGGCGCGAATCCCCGAGTGGACTGTTTTTT. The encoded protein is CASKLGRESPSGLFF.

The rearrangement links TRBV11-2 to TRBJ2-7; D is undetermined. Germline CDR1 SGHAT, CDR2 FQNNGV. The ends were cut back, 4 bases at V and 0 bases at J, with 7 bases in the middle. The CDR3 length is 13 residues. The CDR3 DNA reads TGTGCCAGCAGCTCGATACTCTCCTACGAGCAGTACTTC. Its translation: CASSSILSYEQYF.

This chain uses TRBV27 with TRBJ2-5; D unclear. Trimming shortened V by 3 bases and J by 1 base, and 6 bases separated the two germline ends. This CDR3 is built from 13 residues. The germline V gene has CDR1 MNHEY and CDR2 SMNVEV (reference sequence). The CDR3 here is CASSFLLQETQYF. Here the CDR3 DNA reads TGTGCCAGCAGTTTCCTCCTCCAAGAGACCCAGTACTTC.

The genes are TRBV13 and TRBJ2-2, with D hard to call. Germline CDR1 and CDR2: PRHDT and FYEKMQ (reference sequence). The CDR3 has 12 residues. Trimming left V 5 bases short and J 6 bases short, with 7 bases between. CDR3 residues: CASSATPGELFF. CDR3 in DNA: TGTGCCAGCAGCGCAACACCCGGGGAGCTGTTTTTT.

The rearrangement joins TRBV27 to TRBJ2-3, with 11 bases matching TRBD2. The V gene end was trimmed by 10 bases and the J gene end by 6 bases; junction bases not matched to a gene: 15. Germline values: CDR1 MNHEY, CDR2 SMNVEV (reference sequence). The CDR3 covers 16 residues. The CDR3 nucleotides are TGTGCCATTTCGCCCGCCCGACTAGCGGGGTTGGATACGCAGTATTTT. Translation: CAISPARLAGLDTQYF.

Written as DNA, the CDR3 is TGTGCCAGCAGCCAGGCTGCAGGGTTAGGCCAGGACGAGCAGTACTTC. This translates into CASSQAAGLGQDEQYF. The V call is TRBV7-6, the J call TRBJ2-7, with D perhaps TRBD1 (5 bases). Germline lookup yields CDR1 SGHVS and CDR2 FNYEAQ. V was trimmed by 5 bases and J by 5 bases, leaving 22 bases between them. CDR3 size: 16 residues.

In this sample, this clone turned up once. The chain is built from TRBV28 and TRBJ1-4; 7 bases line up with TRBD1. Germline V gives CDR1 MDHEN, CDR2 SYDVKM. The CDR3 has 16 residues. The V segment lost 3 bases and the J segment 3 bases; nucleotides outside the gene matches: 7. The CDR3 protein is CASSLGRGLANEKLFF. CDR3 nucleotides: TGTGCCAGCAGTTTGGGCAGGGGGTTGGCTAATGAAAAACTGTTTTTT.

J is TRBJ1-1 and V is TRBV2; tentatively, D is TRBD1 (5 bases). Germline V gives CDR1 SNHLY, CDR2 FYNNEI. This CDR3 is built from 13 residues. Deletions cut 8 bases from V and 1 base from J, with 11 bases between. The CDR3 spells CASQTERNTEAFF. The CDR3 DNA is TGTGCCAGCCAGACAGAAAGGAACACTGAAGCTTTCTTT. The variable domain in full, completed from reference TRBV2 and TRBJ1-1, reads EPEVTQTPSHQVTQMGQEVILRCVPISNHLYFYWYRQILGQKVEFLVSFYNNEISEKSEIFDDQFSVERPDGSNFTLKIRSTKLEDSAMYFCASQTERNTEAFFGQGTRLTVV.

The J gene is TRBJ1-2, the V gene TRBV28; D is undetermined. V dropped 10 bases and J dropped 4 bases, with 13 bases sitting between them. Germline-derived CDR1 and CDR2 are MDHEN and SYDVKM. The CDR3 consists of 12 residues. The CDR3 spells CATQRAAYGYTF. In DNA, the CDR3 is TGTGCCACGCAGAGGGCAGCCTATGGCTACACCTTC.

As DNA, the CDR3 is TGTGCCAGCAGCTTGGGGTCTAGCGTCCCCTCCTGGGAGACCCAGTACTTC. Translation gives CASSLGSSVPSWETQYF. This rearrangement joins TRBV5-4 to TRBJ2-5; tentatively, D is TRBD2 (6 bases). The CDR3 is 17 amino acids. The germline V gene has CDR1 SGHNT and CDR2 YYREEE (reference sequence). V dropped 0 bases and J dropped 5 bases, with 20 bases sitting between them.